Following are 23 T cell receptor beta chains from one sample sequenced in a study of cytomegalovirus exposure and HLA in healthy donors. The study ran its PCR with 60 Vbeta and 13 Jbeta primers. Profiling relied on immunoSEQ multiplex PCR, and the TCRdb table lists in-frame clones only, not all of them. This repertoire shows more than 90,000 clones, around 78% found once; its top ten account for about 0.53%. What was sequenced was PBMCs. These TCRs come from a man aged 25-45 years in good health and CMV-seronegative.

This sequence joins TRBV5-6 and TRBJ2-5; possibly TRBD1 for D (5 bases). The length of the CDR3 is 16 residues. The ends were cut back, 3 bases at V and 2 bases at J, with 17 bases in the middle. The germline CDR1 and CDR2 sequences are SGHDT and YYEEEE. The CDR3, as DNA: TGTGCCAGCAGCTCCTCGTGGACATGGCTACAAGAGACCCAGTACTTC. Its translation: CASSSSWTWLQETQYF.

The rearrangement links TRBV5-6 to TRBJ1-4, with TRBD1 identical over 9 bases. This CDR3 region has 15 residues. The J segment lost 7 bases and the V segment lost 4 bases, leaving 8 bases of the junction unmatched. Germline CDR1 and CDR2: SGHDT and YYEEEE. CDR3 in amino acids: CASSIYTTGGEKLFF. As DNA, the CDR3 is TGTGCCAGCAGCATCTACACGACAGGGGGTGAAAAACTGTTTTTT.

This clone was seen a few times. This rearrangement joins TRBV5-6 to TRBJ2-7; no clear D. This CDR3 is built from 14 residues. V dropped 6 bases and J dropped 5 bases, with 18 bases sitting between them. The germline V gene has CDR1 SGHDT and CDR2 YYEEEE. CDR3 nucleotide sequence: TGTGCCAGCACGAACTGGGCAGGTTTCGACGAGCAGTACTTC. It specifies CASTNWAGFDEQYF.

This clone was counted a few times. The chain is built from TRBV6-1 and TRBJ2-2; TRBD2 is a possible D gene (6 bases). The V gene lost 8 bases and the J gene lost 0 bases, with 13 bases spanning the gap. Germline assignment: CDR1 MNHNS and CDR2 SASEGT. The CDR3 extends over 15 amino acids. In nucleotides, the CDR3 is TGTGCCAGCGGCCCTAGACTAGCGAACACCGGGGAGCTGTTTTTT. Its translation is CASGPRLANTGELFF.

The chain links TRBV6-1 to TRBJ1-2, with 7 bases matching TRBD1. V lost 5 bases, J lost 6 bases, and 3 bases stayed unmatched. The CDR3 length is 12 residues. Germline V CDR1 and CDR2: MNHNS, SASEGT. Here the CDR3 DNA reads TGTGCCAGCAGTTATACAGGGGATGGCTACACCTTC. Encoded protein: CASSYTGDGYTF.

This clone was observed a few times. The chain is built from TRBV7-3 and TRBJ1-1; 9 positions match TRBD1. Trimming cost V 8 bases and J 5 bases; bases outside gene matches: 6. CDR1 is SGHTA and CDR2 is FQGTGA in the germline V gene. The CDR3 spans 13 residues. The CDR3: CASGGTGRTEAFF. The CDR3 DNA follows: TGTGCCAGCGGCGGGACAGGGAGGACTGAAGCTTTCTTT. The full variable domain, rest sourced from reference TRBV7-3 and TRBJ1-1, is GAGVSQTPSNKVTEKGKYVELRCDPISGHTALYWYRQSLGQGPEFLIYFQGTGAADDSGLPNDRFFAVRPEGSVSTLKIQRTERGDSAVYLCASGGTGRTEAFFGQGTRLTVV.

The chain is built from TRBV7-2 and TRBJ2-7; 9 nucleotides match TRBD1. Germline V lookup: CDR1 SGHTA, CDR2 FQGNSA. The ends lost 4 bases at V and 7 bases at J; junction bases unmatched: 5. This CDR3 spans 13 amino acids. CDR3 region: CASSSRTGEEQYF. For the CDR3, the DNA is TGTGCCAGCAGCTCCCGGACAGGGGAAGAGCAGTACTTC. Combining the CDR3 with reference TRBV7-2 and TRBJ2-7 gives the whole variable domain GAGVSQSPSNKVTEKGKDVELRCDPISGHTALYWYRQSLGQGLEFLIYFQGNSAPDKSGLPSDRFSAERTGGSVSTLTIQRTQQEDSAVYLCASSSRTGEEQYFGPGTRLTVT.

Only a few counts were recorded for this clone. The gene calls are TRBV5-4 and TRBJ2-4; 8 bases map to TRBD2. Trimming cost V 1 base and J 7 bases; bases outside gene matches: 1. CDR1 is SGHNT and CDR2 is YYREEE in the germline V gene (reference sequence). This CDR3 region has 13 residues. The CDR3: CASSLRTSNIQYF. In DNA, the CDR3 is TGTGCCAGCAGCTTGCGGACTAGCAACATTCAGTACTTC. The full variable domain, rest sourced from reference TRBV5-4 and TRBJ2-4, is ETGVTQSPTHLIKTRGQQVTLRCSSQSGHNTVSWYQQALGQGPQFIFQYYREEENGRGNFPPRFSGLQFPNYSSELNVNALELDDSALYLCASSLRTSNIQYFGAGTRLSVL.

This sequence joins TRBV7-8 and TRBJ1-2, with D possibly TRBD1 on 6 matching bases. Between the trimmed V and J ends, which lost 0 bases and 2 bases, there was a span of 7 bases. Per germline, CDR1 SGHVS and CDR2 FQNEAQ. This CDR3 region has 14 residues. The CDR3 coding sequence is TGTGCCAGCAGCTTAGCGGACAGCAACTATGGCTACACCTTC. Its protein product is CASSLADSNYGYTF.

The chain recombines TRBV19 with TRBJ1-3, with D perhaps matching TRBD1 (6 bases). Trimming removed 6 bases from V and 0 bases from J, with 18 bases in between. CDR3 length: 17 residues. Germline assignment: CDR1 LNHDA and CDR2 SQIVND (reference sequence). CDR3 amino acids: CASRGVGGSYSGNTIYF. The CDR3, as DNA: TGTGCCAGTAGGGGAGTTGGGGGCAGCTACTCTGGAAACACCATATATTTT.

The rearrangement uses TRBV7-8 and TRBJ1-2; no clear D. V was shortened by 1 base and J by 2 bases, with 8 bases between the two germline ends. Germline V gene data show CDR1 as SGHVS and CDR2 as FQNEAQ. This CDR3 region has 14 residues. The CDR3 sequence is CASSLETENYGYTF. The DNA of the CDR3 is TGTGCCAGCAGCTTAGAAACAGAAAACTATGGCTACACCTTC. Based on the CDR3 plus reference TRBV7-8 and TRBJ1-2, the full variable domain is GAGVSQSPRYKVAKRGQDVALRCDPISGHVSLFWYQQALGQGPEFLTYFQNEAQLDKSGLPSDRFFAERPEGSVSTLKIQRTQQEDSAVYLCASSLETENYGYTFGSGTRLTVV.

This clone was observed a handful of times. The V and J genes are TRBV5-1 and TRBJ2-3; 7 bases match TRBD1. In germline, CDR1 is SGHRS, CDR2 YFSETQ. J was trimmed by 2 bases and V by 4 bases; bases with no gene match: 4. The CDR3 consists of 14 residues. The CDR3 bases are TGCGCCAGCAGCCGCGGACAGGTCACAGATACGCAGTATTTT. Residues: CASSRGQVTDTQYF.

The rearrangement joins TRBV19 to TRBJ2-2; D uncertain. The CDR3 runs 11 residues. V was clipped by 3 bases and J by 11 bases, with 7 bases between them. Per germline, CDR1 LNHDA and CDR2 SQIVND (reference sequence). CDR3 nucleotide sequence: TGTGCCAGTAGTATTAGCATCGAGCTGTTTTTT. It codes for CASSISIELFF.

V is TRBV4-2 and J is TRBJ2-3; 9 bases are shared with TRBD1. CDR3 length: 17 amino acids. Germline loops: CDR1 LGHNA, CDR2 YNFKEQ. J was trimmed by 0 bases and V by 1 base; bases with no gene match: 5. CDR3 protein: CASSQAAGTGSTDTQYF. CDR3 sequence (DNA): TGTGCCAGCAGCCAAGCCGCCGGGACAGGGAGCACAGATACGCAGTATTTT.

The chain has TRBV5-6 and TRBJ1-2, with 9 bases aligning to TRBD1. Germline V lookup: CDR1 SGHDT, CDR2 YYEEEE. V gave up 1 base and J gave up 0 bases; unmatched junction bases: 10. This CDR3 comprises 18 residues. CDR3 amino acids: CASSLYGTGHRTNYGYTF. As DNA, the CDR3 is TGTGCCAGCAGCTTGTATGGGACAGGGCACCGAACTAACTATGGCTACACCTTC.

This chain links TRBV2 with TRBJ1-5; 7 bases agree with TRBD1. V lost 5 bases to trimming and J lost 7 bases; unmatched junction nucleotides: 5. CDR1 and CDR2 (germline): SNHLY, FYNNEI. This CDR3 spans 13 amino acids. The CDR3 region has the DNA TGTGCCAGCAGTAGGGACAGCCGGCAGCCCCAGCATTTT. It specifies CASSRDSRQPQHF.

This chain connects TRBV6-7 to TRBJ1-5; tentatively, D is TRBD1 (5 bases). TRBV6-7 is known as an ORF, though its function is uncertain. Trimming took 2 bases from V and 2 from J, leaving 10 bases between them. This CDR3 contains 15 residues. The CDR3 DNA follows: TGTGCCAGCAGTTACATAACAGGACGCAATCAGCCCCAGCATTTT. It yields the protein CASSYITGRNQPQHF.

The gene calls are TRBV7-9 and TRBJ1-6; weak D call: TRBD1 (5 bases). The ends were cut back, 0 bases at V and 18 bases at J, with 12 bases in the middle. The CDR3 totals 12 residues. The germline gives CDR1 SEHNR, CDR2 FQNEAQ (reference sequence). The CDR3 region is CASSLAPGPPHF. For the CDR3, the DNA is TGTGCCAGCAGCTTAGCGCCAGGGCCGCCCCACTTT.

The chain is built from TRBV4-1 and TRBJ2-3, with D possibly TRBD1 on 6 matching bases. The CDR3 has 16 residues. Trimming took 3 bases from V and 8 from J, leaving 21 bases between them. The germline CDR1 and CDR2 sequences are MGHRA and YSYEKL. Here the CDR3 reads CASSQHRDTSVLTQYF. In DNA, the CDR3 is TGCGCCAGCAGCCAGCACCGGGACACTTCTGTTCTTACGCAGTATTTT.

V and J are TRBV5-1 and TRBJ1-2; no firm D call. Germline V CDR1 and CDR2: SGHRS, YFSETQ. Trimming shortened V by 0 bases and J by 1 base, and 7 bases separated the two germline ends. The CDR3 sequence is 14 residues long. This CDR3 reads CASSLGSDNYGYTF. For the CDR3, the DNA is TGCGCCAGCAGCTTGGGGTCAGATAACTATGGCTACACCTTC.

The rearrangement joins TRBV29-1 to TRBJ2-5; D unclear. CDR1 is SQVTM, CDR2 ANQGSEA, per germline. V lost 4 bases to trimming and J lost 2 bases, with 11 bases between them. The CDR3 covers 13 residues. CDR3 residues: CSVVRGGQETQYF. CDR3 nucleotide sequence: TGCAGCGTTGTTAGAGGCGGTCAAGAGACCCAGTACTTC. Filled out from reference TRBV29-1 and TRBJ2-5, the complete variable domain reads SAVISQKPSRDICQRGTSLTIQCQVDSQVTMMFWYRQQPGQSLTLIATANQGSEATYESGFVIDKFPISRPNLTFSTLTVSNMSPEDSSIYLCSVVRGGQETQYFGPGTRLLVL.

The genes are TRBV10-3 and TRBJ1-1, with D uncertain. Per the germline V gene, CDR1 is ENHRY and CDR2 is SYGVKD. Trimming removed 4 bases from V and 7 bases from J, with 13 bases in between. This CDR3 has 13 residues. CDR3 amino acids: CAISGGSISEAFF. The CDR3 DNA reads as TGTGCCATCAGTGGAGGTAGCATAAGTGAAGCTTTCTTT.

The chain joins TRBV7-9 to TRBJ1-3; 11 bases line up with TRBD1. The V gene's germline CDR1 is SEHNR and CDR2 FQNEAQ (reference sequence). The CDR3 spans 14 residues. V shed 5 bases and J 6 bases; nucleotides not matched to a gene: 3. The CDR3 region has the DNA TGTGCCAGCAGCCTCGGACAGGGGGCAAACACCATATATTTT. Its translation is CASSLGQGANTIYF.